This record concerns one T cell receptor beta chain sequence. Its antigen remains unidentified. The data stem from a study of molecular identifiers for immune sequencing clone quantification. Each CDR3 protein gets one entry after TCRdb re-called the PCR reads with MiXCR. The sample lists 90,000 or so distinct CDR3 sequences, around 27% occurring once. In the sort, naive CD8 T cells were defined as CD8+CD4-CCR7+CD45RA+. CDR1 SQVTM and CDR2 ANQGSEA come from the germline V gene. This CDR3 region has 11 residues. V lost 7 bases, J lost 4 bases, and 11 bases lay in between. Study outcomes and limitations: Effector cells had over 99% of their molecules in clones above 20 RNA copies, while naive cells had under 1%.

Specimen: naive CD8+ T cells from blood, with Jurkat cell RNA spiked in. Sample subset: FACS-sorted CD8+CD4-CCR7+CD45RA+ naive T cells. The genes are TRBV29-1 and TRBJ2-7, with D tentatively TRBD1 (6 bases). This receptor was obtained from a human donor in good health. Some libraries in this study had Jurkat cell RNA spiked in. The CDR3: CSAKDSYEQYF. The CDR3, as DNA: TGCAGCGCAAAGGACAGTTACGAGCAGTACTTC.